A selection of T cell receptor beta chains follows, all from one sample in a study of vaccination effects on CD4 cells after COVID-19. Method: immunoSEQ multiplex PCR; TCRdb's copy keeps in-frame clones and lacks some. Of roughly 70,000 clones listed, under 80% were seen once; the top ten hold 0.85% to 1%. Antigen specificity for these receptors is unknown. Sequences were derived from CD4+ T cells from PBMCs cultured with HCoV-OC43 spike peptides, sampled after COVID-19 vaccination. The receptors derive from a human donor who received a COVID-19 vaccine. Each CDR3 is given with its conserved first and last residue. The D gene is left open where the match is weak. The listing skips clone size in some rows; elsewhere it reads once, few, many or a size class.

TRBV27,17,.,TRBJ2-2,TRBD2,CASRKTSGGGATGELFF,TGTGCCAGCAGGAAGACTAGCGGGGGAGGGGCCACCGGGGAGCTGTTTTTT
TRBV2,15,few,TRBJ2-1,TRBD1,CASSDRGLPGDEQFF,TGTGCCAGCAGTGACAGGGGGCTCCCTGGCGATGAGCAGTTCTTC
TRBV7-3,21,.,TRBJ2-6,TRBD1,CASSLGGPGQGAWSGANVLTF,TGTGCCAGCAGCTTAGGGGGGCCCGGACAGGGGGCATGGTCTGGGGCCAACGTCCTGACTTTC
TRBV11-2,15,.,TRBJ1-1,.,CASSPGFPANTEAFF,TGTGCCAGCAGCCCCGGTTTTCCGGCGAACACTGAAGCTTTCTTT
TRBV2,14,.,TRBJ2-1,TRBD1,CAISMDRAINEQFF,TGTGCCATCTCCATGGACAGGGCCATCAATGAGCAGTTCTTC
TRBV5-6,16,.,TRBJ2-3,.,CASSIRLGWGTDTQYF,TGTGCCAGCAGCATTAGACTAGGGTGGGGCACAGATACGCAGTATTTT
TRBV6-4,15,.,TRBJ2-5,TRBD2,CASSDSASGGARLYF,TGTGCCAGCAGTGACTCTGCGAGCGGGGGGGCCCGCCTCTACTTC
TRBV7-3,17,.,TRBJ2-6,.,CASSAPGQSSGANVLTF,TGTGCCAGCAGCGCGCCGGGACAAAGCTCTGGGGCCAACGTCCTGACTTTC
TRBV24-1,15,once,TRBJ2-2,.,CATSEAGQVAGELFF,TGTGCCACCAGTGAAGCGGGACAGGTGGCCGGGGAGCTGTTTTTT
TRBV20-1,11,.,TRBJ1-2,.,CSTQQNYGYTF,TGCAGTACTCAGCAAAACTATGGCTACACCTTC
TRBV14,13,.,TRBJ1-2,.,CASSQARRDGYTF,TGTGCCAGCAGCCAAGCCCGCAGGGATGGCTACACCTTC
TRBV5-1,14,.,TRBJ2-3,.,CASRQGHSTDTQYF,TGCGCCAGCAGACAGGGACATAGCACAGATACGCAGTATTTT
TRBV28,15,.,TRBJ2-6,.,CASSERGSGANVLTF,TGTGCCAGCAGCGAGAGGGGGTCTGGGGCCAACGTCCTGACTTTC
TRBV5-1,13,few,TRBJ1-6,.,CASSKGYNSPLHF,TGCGCCAGCAGTAAAGGCTATAATTCACCCCTCCACTTT
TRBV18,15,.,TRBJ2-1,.,CASSPGGFSYNEQFF,TGTGCCAGCTCACCAGGGGGCTTCTCCTACAATGAGCAGTTCTTC
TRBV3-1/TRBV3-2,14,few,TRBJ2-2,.,CASSQGLRGGELFF,TGTGCCAGCAGCCAAGGTCTGCGGGGCGGGGAGCTGTTTTTT
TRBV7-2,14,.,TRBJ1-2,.,CASSSRTANYGYTF,TGTGCCAGCAGCTCGAGGACGGCCAACTATGGCTACACCTTC
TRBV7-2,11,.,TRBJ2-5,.,CASSLSGTQYF,TGTGCCAGCAGCTTATCTGGGACCCAGTACTTC
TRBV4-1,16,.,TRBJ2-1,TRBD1,CASSQRTGSSYNEQFF,TGCGCCAGCAGCCAAAGGACAGGGTCATCCTACAATGAGCAGTTCTTC
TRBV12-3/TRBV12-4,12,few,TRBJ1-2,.,CASSFWGQGYTF,TGTGCCAGCAGTTTTTGGGGCCAAGGCTACACCTTC
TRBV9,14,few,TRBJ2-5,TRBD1,CASTRGMNQETQYF,TGTGCCAGCACCAGGGGGATGAACCAAGAGACCCAGTACTTC
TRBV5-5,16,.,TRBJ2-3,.,CASSLVPDTITDTQYF,TGTGCCAGCAGCTTGGTCCCGGACACTATCACAGATACGCAGTATTTT
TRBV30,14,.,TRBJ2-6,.,CAWGGHVGANVLTF,TGTGCCTGGGGGGGCCACGTAGGGGCCAACGTCCTGACTTTC
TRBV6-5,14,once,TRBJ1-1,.,CASSYSQGYTEAFF,TGTGCCAGCAGTTACTCACAGGGTTACACTGAAGCTTTCTTT
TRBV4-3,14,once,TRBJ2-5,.,CASSQDPSRETQYF,TGCGCCAGCAGCCAAGACCCTAGCAGAGAGACCCAGTACTTC
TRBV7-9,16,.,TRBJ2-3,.,CASSFLGAGRSDTQYF,TGTGCCAGCAGCTTCCTCGGGGCAGGACGATCAGATACGCAGTATTTT
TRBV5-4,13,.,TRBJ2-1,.,CASSTHDYNEQFF,TGTGCCAGCAGCACCCACGACTACAATGAGCAGTTCTTC
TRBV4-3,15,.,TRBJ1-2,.,CASSQDLTLAYGYTF,TGCGCCAGCAGCCAAGATCTAACACTGGCCTATGGCTACACCTTC
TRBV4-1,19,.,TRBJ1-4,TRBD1,CASSQNVPIGTGSYEKLFF,TGCGCCAGCAGCCAAAACGTTCCTATCGGGACAGGGTCTTATGAAAAACTGTTTTTT
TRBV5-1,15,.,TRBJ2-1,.,CASSFDRSSYNEQFF,TGCGCCAGCAGCTTTGACAGGTCTTCCTACAATGAGCAGTTCTTC
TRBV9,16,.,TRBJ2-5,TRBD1,CASSVLGGQGQETQYF,TGTGCCAGCAGCGTACTAGGGGGACAGGGCCAAGAGACCCAGTACTTC
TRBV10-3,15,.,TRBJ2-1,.,CASSIDRIDYNEQFF,TGTGCCAGCTCGATAGACAGGATAGATTACAATGAGCAGTTCTTC
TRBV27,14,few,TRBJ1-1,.,CASSLSGQNTEAFF,TGTGCCAGCAGTTTATCGGGACAGAACACTGAAGCTTTCTTT
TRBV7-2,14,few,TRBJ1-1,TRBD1,CASSTRQGGTEAFF,TGTGCCAGCAGCACCCGACAGGGCGGAACTGAAGCTTTCTTT
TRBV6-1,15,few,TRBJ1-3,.,CASSEFSHVGNTIYF,TGTGCCAGCAGTGAATTCTCCCATGTTGGAAACACCATATATTTT
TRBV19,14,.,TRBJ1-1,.,CASSLGGANTEAFF,TGTGCCAGTAGTCTTGGGGGAGCGAACACTGAAGCTTTCTTT
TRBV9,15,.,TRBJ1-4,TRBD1,CASSKQDRVDEKLFF,TGTGCCAGCAGCAAACAAGACAGGGTAGACGAAAAACTGTTTTTT
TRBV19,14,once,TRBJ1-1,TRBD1,CASSAQGVGAEAFF,TGTGCCAGTAGTGCCCAGGGGGTGGGGGCTGAAGCTTTCTTT
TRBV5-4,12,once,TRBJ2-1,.,CASSLALNEQFF,TGTGCCAGCAGCTTGGCTCTCAATGAGCAGTTCTTC
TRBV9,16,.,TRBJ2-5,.,CASSVGTTAGRETQYF,TGTGCCAGCAGCGTAGGGACTACTGCAGGTCGTGAGACCCAGTACTTC
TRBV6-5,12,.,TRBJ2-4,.,CASSPRTTLLYF,TGTGCCAGCAGTCCCCGGACTACCCTCTTATACTTC
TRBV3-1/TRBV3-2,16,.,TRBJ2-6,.,CASRHQGVSGANVLTF,TGTGCCAGCAGACACCAAGGGGTCTCTGGGGCCAACGTCCTGACTTTC
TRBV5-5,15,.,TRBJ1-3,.,CASSPFTLTGNTIYF,TGTGCCAGCAGCCCATTCACCCTTACAGGAAACACCATATATTTT
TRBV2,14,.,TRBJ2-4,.,CASSDGGAMNIQYF,TGTGCCAGCAGTGATGGCGGGGCGATGAACATTCAGTACTTC
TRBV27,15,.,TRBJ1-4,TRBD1,CASRPTRTGAEKLFF,TGTGCCAGCAGACCGACCCGGACAGGGGCTGAAAAACTGTTTTTT
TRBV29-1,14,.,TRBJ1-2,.,CSVQSRTVNYGYTF,TGCAGCGTTCAGAGTCGGACAGTCAACTATGGCTACACCTTC
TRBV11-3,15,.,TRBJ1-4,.,CASKTRGRINEKLFF,TGTGCCAGCAAGACGAGGGGCAGAATTAATGAAAAACTGTTTTTT
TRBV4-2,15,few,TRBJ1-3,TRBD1,CASSQAQGPGNTIYF,TGTGCCAGCAGCCAAGCACAGGGGCCTGGAAACACCATATATTTT
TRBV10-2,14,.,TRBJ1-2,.,CASRSSATNYGYTF,TGCGCCAGCAGATCCTCAGCCACTAACTATGGCTACACCTTC
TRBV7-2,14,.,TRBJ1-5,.,CASSFRPGNQPQHF,TGTGCCAGCAGCTTCAGGCCGGGAAATCAGCCCCAGCATTTT
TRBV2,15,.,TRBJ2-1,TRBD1,CASRRPGGVYNEQFF,TGTGCCAGCAGGCGCCCAGGGGGCGTCTACAATGAGCAGTTCTTC